These 8 T cell receptor beta chains came from one sample sequenced in a study of cytomegalovirus exposure and HLA in healthy donors. PCR primers comprised 60 Vbeta and 13 Jbeta primers. The table came from immunoSEQ multiplex PCR; TCRdb's copy has only in-frame clones and leaves some out. The sample includes some 170,000 clones, 70% to 80% of them seen just once. Source material: PBMCs. The receptors were gathered from a woman between 55 and 75 years old in good health and CMV-seropositive.

This clone appeared a few times. The CDR3 DNA reads TGTGCCAGCAGCGTACAGGGGGCGGGTAATCAGCCCCAGCATTTT. Protein sequence: CASSVQGAGNQPQHF. The chain carries TRBV11-3 and TRBJ1-5; 9 positions match TRBD1. Germline V gene lookup returns CDR1 SGHNT and CDR2 YENEEA. The CDR3 is 15 residues long. Trimming removed 5 bases from V and 4 bases from J; junction bases left unmatched: 6.

As DNA, the CDR3 is TGTGCCCTCGGAGGGCTAGCGAGCAATGAGCAGTTCTTC. Translated: CALGGLASNEQFF. The rearrangement uses TRBV10-3 and TRBJ2-1; D possibly corresponds to TRBD2 (6 bases). The germline CDR1 and CDR2 sequences are ENHRY and SYGVKD. Trimming cost V 11 bases and J 6 bases, with 17 bases left between them. The CDR3 runs to 13 residues.

V usage is TRBV6-1 and J usage is TRBJ1-2, with TRBD1 matching over 8 bases. Germline V lookup: CDR1 MNHNS, CDR2 SASEGT. The ends lost 4 bases at V and 8 bases at J; junction bases unmatched: 15. This CDR3 spans 16 amino acids. Here the CDR3 DNA reads TGTGCCAGCAGTGGAGCCCCTTTGACAGGGGTAGCGGGCTACACCTTC. This codes for CASSGAPLTGVAGYTF.

CDR3 DNA sequence: TGTGCCACCAGCAGCGTGGGACTTTACAACACTGAAGCTTTCTTT. Its protein is CATSSVGLYNTEAFF. J is TRBJ1-1 and V is TRBV15; D is possibly TRBD1 (5 bases). This CDR3 comprises 15 residues. Trimming removed 3 bases from V and 2 bases from J, with 13 bases in between. Germline V lookup: CDR1 LNHNV, CDR2 YYDKDF (reference sequence).

V gene TRBV28 combines with J gene TRBJ1-5; 7 bases match TRBD1. The CDR3 is made up of 14 amino acids. The germline V gene encodes CDR1 MDHEN and CDR2 SYDVKM. Trimming took 10 bases from V and 2 from J; bases not matched to a gene: 8. The CDR3 DNA reads TGTGCCACCCTACAGGGGTCGGGCAATCAGCCCCAGCATTTT. The encoded protein is CATLQGSGNQPQHF.

The genes are TRBV10-3 and TRBJ2-7, with 11 nucleotides matching TRBD2. The V gene's germline CDR1 is ENHRY and CDR2 SYGVKD. CDR3 length: 14 residues. The ends lost 9 bases at V and 1 base at J; junction bases unmatched: 5. The DNA for the CDR3 is TGTGCCATTAGCGGGGGGGCCGGATCCTACGAGCAGTACTTC. Its translation is CAISGGAGSYEQYF.

The genes are TRBV28 and TRBJ1-1; no clear D gene. This CDR3 has 17 amino acids. With 1 base removed from V and 0 bases from J, the gap between germline ends came to 15 bases. Per the germline V gene, CDR1 is MDHEN and CDR2 is SYDVKM. The CDR3 DNA follows: TGTGCCAGCAGTTTATTGGTGGCCCGCACCCTGAACACTGAAGCTTTCTTT. Encoded protein: CASSLLVARTLNTEAFF.

This chain connects TRBV2 to TRBJ2-5; D is perhaps TRBD1 (5 bases). The end of the DNA is better explained by TRBJ2-7, so the J call may be wrong. This CDR3 has 12 amino acids. Germline assignment: CDR1 SNHLY and CDR2 FYNNEI. The CDR3 DNA sequence: TGTGCCAGCAGTGACAGGGTGGACGAGCAGTACTTC. Its protein is CASSDRVDEQYF.